This T cell receptor beta chain was identified during a study of T cells after yellow fever vaccination. Study-wide points: Weaker overall was a secondary response that nonetheless peaked faster, on day 5 versus 15.

This clonotype came up many times. Its antigen is not identified. TCRdb fed the 5' RACE reads into MiXCR, producing one record per CDR3 protein. Of 100,000 to 150,000 distinct CDR3 sequences listed, about 7.8% are singletons. The sequencing used CD4+ T cells sorted from PBMCs, collected around 45 days after the first yellow fever vaccination. This receptor was obtained from a man younger than 30 who received the YFV17D yellow fever vaccine.

The CDR3, as DNA: TGTGCCAGCAGCTTAGCGAGATTCGGCGGGGGGGCTCGCACAGATACGCAGTATTTT. This sequence encodes CASSLARFGGGARTDTQYF. The V gene is TRBV7-2, the J gene TRBJ2-3; 9 bases are a match to TRBD2. Trimming cost V 0 bases and J 1 base; bases outside gene matches: 11. The CDR3 is 19 amino acids. CDR1 and CDR2 from the germline V gene are SGHTA and FQGNSA.